The text below deals with one T cell receptor beta chain. Its antigen is currently not known. No base quality values were provided; no much bigger clone lies one nucleotide off. The CDR3 contains 14 residues, cysteine and phenylalanine counted. Solely the CDR3 DNA is kept, with 42 bases framed from the first base. V and J lose 0 bases and 8 bases, and a span of 8 bases separates them. In the germline V gene, CDR1 corresponds to KGHSH and CDR2 to LQKENI. The CDR3 regions of human TCRbeta chains were analyzed by immunosequencing. Per the source publication's procedure: TCRs in the repertoires were matched against a reference library of SARS-CoV-2-specific TCRs that had been generated with the MIRA antigen-specificity platform. Breadth meant the fraction of unique TCRs that were SARS-CoV-2-associated, whereas depth meant the fraction of total T cells that were SARS-CoV-2-associated. Each spike-specific TCR was assigned to its reactive spike region and to a CD4 or CD8 class using the MIRA data. Log10-transformed breadth and depth values were compared by one-way ANOVA with Sidak's multiple comparisons tests. As stored in TCRdb, this immuneACCESS dataset retains in-frame rearrangements with V and J assigned. A fraction of the clones does not appear; measured against another copy, unresolved V genes explain less than half of the discrepancy, and the remainder lacks a known reason. V and J calls and clone size are those listed in that table; D and trimming were worked out from the DNA. Present in this sample are 110,000 to 150,000 clones, around 90% of which were seen just once. Jointly, the top ten make up about 3.4% of the sample.

This entry belongs to a study of T cell responses to AZD1222 COVID-19 vaccine (dated by TCRdb to about 2021). With respect to the entire study: A total of approximately 240 trial participants underwent TCR sequencing, of whom about 200 had received two doses of AZD1222 and about 25 had received two doses of the MenACWY control vaccine. Enrollment into the trials was organized by age into subgroups of 18-55, 56-69 and 70-plus years, and those subgroups contained approximately 160, 26 and 62 TCR-sequenced participants, respectively.

Overall results and qualifications from the work: After two AZD1222 doses, both the breadth and the depth of spike-specific TCRs were significantly higher than at day 0 and than in MenACWY recipients. The whole spike protein was spanned by vaccine-associated CD4 TCRs, and dominant responses were seen in regions 160-218 and 743-854. Because no samples from the day 14 peak response were available, repertoires could be characterized only after the peak T cell response. Nearly half of unique spike-specific TCRs reportedly recognized epitopes outside regions mutated in the B.1.351 and B.1.1.7 variants. Most participants were white British and females outnumbered males, and the authors suggested that clonal diversity may have been underestimated. The 56-69-year group was small, and its depth increase did not reach significance, likely because of low power. Conclusions about previously exposed vaccinees are limited, since just a handful of AZD1222 recipients were seropositive for SARS-CoV-2 at baseline.

The sample's time point label is to be understood as: about 28 days (+/-7) after the second vaccine dose. AZD1222 recipients whose second dose came at about 4 weeks and those whose second dose came at about 12 weeks were combined into one group, since spike-specific TCR depth and breadth did not differ between the two schedules. Samples from vaccinated people were obtained from the UK trials COV001 and COV002, which included a single-blind randomized controlled phase 2/3 trial of AZD1222 (ChAdOx1 nCoV-19) in healthy adults. For TCRbeta chain sequencing, PBMC samples were collected from trial participants at day 0 and at day 28 after the second dose.

This sequence originates from an adult who received the AZD1222 COVID-19 vaccine. The V and J genes are TRBV18 and TRBJ1-6, with no confidently assigned D gene. Sample: peripheral blood, taken 28 days after the second AZD1222 dose. In nucleotides, the sequence is TGTGCCAGCTCACCACCCTTGAGGGATTCACCCCTCCACTTT. Its translation is CASSPPLRDSPLHF.